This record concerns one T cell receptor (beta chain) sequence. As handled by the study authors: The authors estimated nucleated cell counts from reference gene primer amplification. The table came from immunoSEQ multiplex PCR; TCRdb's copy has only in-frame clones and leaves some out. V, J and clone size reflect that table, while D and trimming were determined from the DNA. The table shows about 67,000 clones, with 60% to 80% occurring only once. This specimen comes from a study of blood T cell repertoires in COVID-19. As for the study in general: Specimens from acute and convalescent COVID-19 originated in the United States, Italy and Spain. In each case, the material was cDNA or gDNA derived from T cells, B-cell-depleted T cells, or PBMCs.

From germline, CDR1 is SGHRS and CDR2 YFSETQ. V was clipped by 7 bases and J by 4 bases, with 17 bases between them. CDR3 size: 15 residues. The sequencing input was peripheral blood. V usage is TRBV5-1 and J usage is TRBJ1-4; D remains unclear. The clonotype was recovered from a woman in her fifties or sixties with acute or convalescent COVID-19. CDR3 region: CASSITQANNEKLFF. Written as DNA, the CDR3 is TGCGCCAGCTCGATAACCCAGGCCAATAATGAAAAACTGTTTTTT. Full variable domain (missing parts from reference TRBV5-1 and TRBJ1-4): KAGVTQTPRYLIKTRGQQVTLSCSPISGHRSVSWYQQTPGQGLQFLFEYFSETQRNKGNFPGRFSGRQFSNSRSEMNVSTLELGDSALYLCASSITQANNEKLFFGSGTQLSVL.